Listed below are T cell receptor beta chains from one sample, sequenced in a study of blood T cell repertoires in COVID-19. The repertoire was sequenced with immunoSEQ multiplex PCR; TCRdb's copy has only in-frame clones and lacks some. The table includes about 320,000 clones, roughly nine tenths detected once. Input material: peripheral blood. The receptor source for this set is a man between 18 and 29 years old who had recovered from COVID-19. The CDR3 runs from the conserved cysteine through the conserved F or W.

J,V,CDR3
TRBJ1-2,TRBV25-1,CASSDLRDYGYTF
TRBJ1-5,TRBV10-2,CASSDGQGIRNQPQHF
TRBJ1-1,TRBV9,CASSPTGHENTEAFF
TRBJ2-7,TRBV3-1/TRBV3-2,CASSRTSGSSREQYF
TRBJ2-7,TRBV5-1,CASSFGLSTGNFAYEQYF
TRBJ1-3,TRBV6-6,CARQGRISGNTIYF
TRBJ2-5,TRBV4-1,CASSQGQGLGETQYF
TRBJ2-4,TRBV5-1,CASSFAGTGQNIQYF
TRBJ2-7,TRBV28,CASRGQGGGYEQYF
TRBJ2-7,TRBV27,CASSPPGYEQYF
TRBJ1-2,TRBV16,CASSQTRGNTF
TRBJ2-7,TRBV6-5,CASSLGTRLFYEQYF
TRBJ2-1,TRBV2,CASSEIRRGGVF
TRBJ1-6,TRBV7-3,CASSLGLGAEFPLHF
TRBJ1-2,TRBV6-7,CASSHAGQKYYGYTF
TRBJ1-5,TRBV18,CASSPRTGPNQPQHF
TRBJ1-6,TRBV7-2,CASSLASGTGNLHDF
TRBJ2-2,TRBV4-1,CASAHPLGGVGELFF
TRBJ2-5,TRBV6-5,CASSYSQLETQYF
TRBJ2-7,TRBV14,CASSHGIGGGYEQYF
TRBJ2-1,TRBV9,CASSVDFFYNEQFF
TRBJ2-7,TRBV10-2,CASRATSGRISDEQYF
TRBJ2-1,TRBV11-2,CASSRNEAGRGNEQFF
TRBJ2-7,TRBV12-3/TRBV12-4,CATSGGPHLEQYF
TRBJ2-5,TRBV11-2,CASSLGYLPQETQYF
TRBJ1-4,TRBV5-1,CASRGQGVSNEKLFF
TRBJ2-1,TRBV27,CASSFVPSGYNEQFF